These 5 T cell receptor beta chains came from one sample sequenced in a study of human T cells and chemical hapten exposure (dated by TCRdb to about 2021). The sample's time point label, decoded: patch test 1, 2 weeks after DPC sensitization. This specimen's treatment or condition label, per the study, means: therapeutic diphenylcyclopropenone sensitization with weekly scalp DPC. Library creation used RACE. The data were produced on a NextSeq 500. TCRdb reprocessed the public reads (quality trimming at Q25 with fastp, clone calling with MiXCR) and kept in-frame beta chains. Merged by CDR3 protein, the rows form single entries marked with the most common genes and DNA. The sample includes some 79,000 distinct CDR3 sequences, with approximately 8% observed a single time. The top ten clonotypes cover approximately 1.5% of the sample. The source material was whole blood, sampled in connection with sensitization to the hapten diphenylcyclopropenone (DPC). All receptors come from a woman in her twenties or thirties with alopecia areata. Some clones in this sample may be carry-over from other donors' samples.

This clonotype was seen many times. The gene calls are TRBV2 and TRBJ2-5; possibly TRBD1 for D (6 bases). The CDR3 is 14 amino acids. Germline-derived CDR1 and CDR2 are SNHLY and FYNNEI. Trimming stripped 7 bases from V and 2 bases from J, with 14 bases between. The CDR3 DNA reads TGTGCCAGCAAGTTTGACAGGCTTCAAGAGACCCAGTACTTC. This translates into CASKFDRLQETQYF.

The V call is TRBV2, the J call TRBJ1-1; maybe TRBD1 (6 bases). Germline lookup yields CDR1 SNHLY and CDR2 FYNNEI. Trimming stripped 2 bases from V and 13 bases from J, with 20 bases between. This CDR3 comprises 14 residues. DNA of the CDR3: TGTGCCAGCAGTGAAAATTGGGGGGCCCCTAGTTTTTTCTTT. As protein: CASSENWGAPSFFF.

This clonotype was seen ten or more times. The chain carries TRBV29-1 and TRBJ2-7; D may be TRBD1 (5 bases). Germline V gene data show CDR1 as SQVTM and CDR2 as ANQGSEA. This CDR3 spans 12 amino acids. Trimming pared 6 bases from V and 5 bases from J, leaving 14 bases between. The CDR3 nucleotides are TGCAGCGTATCTCAGGGTTCCCACGAGCAGTACTTC. Translated: CSVSQGSHEQYF.

There are many counts of this clonotype. The rearrangement links TRBV7-7 to TRBJ2-3, with D perhaps matching TRBD1 (5 bases). Per germline, CDR1 SSHAT and CDR2 FNYEAQ (reference sequence). V was cut by 4 bases and J by 1 base, with 6 bases left in between. The CDR3 length is 13 residues. CDR3 DNA sequence: TGTGCCAGCAGCTCCAGGGGCACAGATACGCAGTATTTT. The encoded protein is CASSSRGTDTQYF. The full variable domain, with the rest looked up from reference TRBV7-7 and TRBJ2-3, is GAGVSQSPRYKVTKRGQDVTLRCDPISSHATLYWYQQALGQGPEFLTYFNYEAQPDKSGLPSDRFSAERPEGSISTLTIQRTEQRDSAMYRCASSSRGTDTQYFGPGTRLTVL.

Ten or more counts support this clonotype. The chain is built from TRBV5-1 and TRBJ1-6; D perhaps matches TRBD1 (6 bases). CDR3 length: 15 amino acids. In germline, CDR1 is SGHRS, CDR2 YFSETQ. Trimming pared 5 bases from V and 7 bases from J, leaving 16 bases between. The CDR3 reads CASSLTGRENSPLHF. The DNA of the CDR3 is TGCGCCAGCAGTTTGACAGGACGAGAGAATTCACCCCTCCACTTT.